Listed below are T cell receptor beta chains from one sample, sequenced in a study of shared clonotypes between healthy human individuals. This table comes from immunoSEQ multiplex PCR, and its TCRdb copy is limited to in-frame clones, with some not included. This sample has about 2 million clones, with roughly 95% found just once. The sequenced material came from naive CD8+ T cells sorted from blood. The receptors were sampled from a man younger than 35 in good health. The CDR3 runs from the conserved cysteine through the conserved F or W. A D gene is named only where the DNA matches it firmly. A row's size may be missing; if present it is once, few, many or a size class.

D gene	V gene	clone size	CDR3 length	J gene	CDR3 protein	CDR3 DNA
TRBD1	TRBV10-3	-	15	TRBJ2-3	CAISGWTGDTDTQYF	TGTGCCATCAGTGGGTGGACAGGGGACACAGATACGCAGTATTTT
TRBD2	TRBV28	-	15	TRBJ2-1	CASRFGGADIDEQFF	TGTGCCAGCAGGTTCGGGGGGGCCGACATCGATGAGCAGTTCTTC
TRBD2	TRBV4-3	-	17	TRBJ2-1	CASSQDLGGGAYNEQFF	TGCGCCAGCAGCCAAGATCTGGGGGGAGGGGCCTACAATGAGCAGTTCTTC
-	TRBV29-1	-	11	TRBJ2-7	CSVALLGEQYF	TGCAGCGTTGCGTTACTTGGCGAGCAGTACTTC
TRBD2	TRBV28	-	18	TRBJ2-5	CASGYSLRSGGRQETQYF	TGTGCCAGCGGCTATAGTTTACGTAGCGGGGGCCGCCAAGAGACCCAGTACTTC
-	TRBV9	-	15	TRBJ1-1	CASSVILGQNTEAFF	TGTGCCAGCAGCGTCATCCTGGGACAGAACACTGAAGCTTTCTTT
-	TRBV19	-	14	TRBJ2-7	CASSLLGDSYEQYF	TGTGCCAGTAGTCTCTTGGGGGACTCCTACGAGCAGTACTTC
-	TRBV25-1	-	13	TRBJ2-5	CASSEYGQETQYF	TGTGCCAGCAGTGAATACGGACAAGAGACCCAGTACTTC
TRBD1	TRBV6-5	-	15	TRBJ2-3	CASSSSGGPTDTQYF	TGTGCCAGCAGTTCCTCAGGGGGCCCCACAGATACGCAGTATTTT
TRBD1	TRBV30	-	11	TRBJ1-2	CAGDRGVGYTF	TGTGCCGGGGACAGGGGGGTTGGCTACACCTTC
TRBD2	TRBV6-5	-	15	TRBJ2-7	CASSYSTGGAYEQYF	TGTGCCAGCAGTTACTCGACGGGAGGAGCCTACGAGCAGTACTTC
-	TRBV30	-	17	TRBJ2-5	CAWREISGPSRKETQYF	TGTGCCTGGAGGGAAATATCCGGACCGAGCCGAAAAGAGACCCAGTACTTC
TRBD2	TRBV10-3	-	16	TRBJ2-7	CAISESRRGGAYEQYF	TGTGCCATCAGTGAGTCGAGACGTGGGGGGGCCTACGAGCAGTACTTC
-	TRBV9	-	12	TRBJ2-4	CASSVGGDIQYF	TGTGCCAGCAGCGTAGGCGGGGACATTCAGTACTTC
-	TRBV7-9	-	16	TRBJ2-1	CASSPPLGGFYNEQFF	TGTGCCAGCAGCCCACCATTGGGGGGATTTTACAATGAGCAGTTCTTC
-	TRBV9	-	13	TRBJ2-7	CASSVGTLAEQYF	TGTGCCAGCAGCGTAGGAACACTAGCCGAGCAGTACTTC
TRBD1	TRBV6-1	once	13	TRBJ1-4	CASRETGAEKLFF	TGTGCCAGCAGAGAAACAGGGGCTGAAAAACTGTTTTTT
-	TRBV25-1	-	15	TRBJ1-2	CASSFTASSLGGYTF	TGTGCCAGCAGTTTCACGGCATCAAGCTTGGGTGGCTACACCTTC
-	TRBV27	-	13	TRBJ2-6	CASGSAGANVLTF	TGTGCCAGCGGCAGTGCTGGGGCCAACGTCCTGACTTTC
-	TRBV2	-	13	TRBJ1-4	CASGGLINEKLFF	TGTGCCAGCGGAGGACTTATCAATGAAAAACTGTTTTTT
-	TRBV30	-	17	TRBJ2-6	CAYRTAPFISGANVLTF	TGTGCCTACAGGACAGCCCCTTTTATCTCTGGGGCCAACGTCCTGACTTTC
TRBD2	TRBV2	-	15	TRBJ2-3	CASRDSGSSTDTQYF	TGTGCCAGCAGGGATAGCGGGAGCAGCACAGATACGCAGTATTTT
TRBD1	TRBV6-1	-	15	TRBJ2-3	CASSTGTGGTDTQYF	TGTGCCAGCAGTACCGGGACAGGGGGCACAGATACGCAGTATTTT
TRBD2	TRBV10-1	-	16	TRBJ2-1	CASSLTSGVLYNEQFF	TGCGCCAGCAGTCTGACTAGCGGGGTACTGTACAATGAGCAGTTCTTC
-	TRBV28	once	12	TRBJ1-4	CASSPQGRGYIF	TGTGCCAGCAGTCCCCAGGGCAGGGGTTACATTTTT
TRBD2	TRBV14	-	15	TRBJ2-5	CASSQPGLAETTQYF	TGTGCCAGCAGCCAACCGGGACTAGCGGAGACTACCCAGTACTTC
TRBD1	TRBV28	-	14	TRBJ2-7	CASSFRGLSYEQYF	TGTGCCAGCAGTTTCAGGGGGCTCTCCTACGAGCAGTACTTC
-	TRBV14	-	21	TRBJ1-5	CASSLFLSYRGERYSNQPQHF	TGTGCCAGCAGCCTCTTTTTAAGCTACCGGGGCGAAAGATATAGCAATCAGCCCCAGCATTTT
-	TRBV7-9	-	14	TRBJ2-7	CASSWQDSSYEQYF	TGTGCCAGCAGCTGGCAGGACAGCTCCTACGAGCAGTACTTC
-	TRBV6-1	-	15	TRBJ2-1	CASSVAAVSFHEQFF	TGTGCCAGCAGTGTTGCAGCTGTTTCCTTCCATGAGCAGTTCTTC
TRBD1	TRBV2	once	19	TRBJ1-6	CASSEAGFLGQGYDSPLHF	TGTGCCAGCAGTGAAGCGGGGTTCCTAGGACAGGGTTATGATTCACCCCTCCACTTT